One and the same sample provided the 20 T cell receptor beta chains below, sequenced in a study of blood T cell repertoires in COVID-19. Here immunoSEQ multiplex PCR was the method, and the copy in TCRdb shows in-frame clones only, minus some. Among around 450,000 clones listed, 90% were seen once. The sample was PBMCs or T cells enriched from blood (not recorded which). These receptors all stem from a man in his late teens or twenties who had recovered from COVID-19.

The J gene is TRBJ1-2, the V gene TRBV2, with 7 nucleotides matching TRBD1. The V gene's germline CDR1 is SNHLY and CDR2 FYNNEI. V shed 4 bases and J 0 bases; nucleotides not matched to a gene: 11. The CDR3 loop spans 17 amino acids. CDR3 sequence (DNA): TGTGCCAGCAGTGGCCGGACAGGACAGCAAACTAACTATGGCTACACCTTC. Encoded protein: CASSGRTGQQTNYGYTF.

This clone came up once. The chain combines TRBV7-2 with TRBJ1-6; D is perhaps TRBD1 (5 bases). Germline assignment: CDR1 SGHTA and CDR2 FQGNSA. V was trimmed by 3 bases and J by 9 bases, leaving 9 bases between them. The CDR3 is 13 residues long. CDR3 sequence reads: CASSFQGPSPLHF. The CDR3 region has the DNA TGTGCCAGCAGCTTCCAGGGTCCTTCACCCCTCCACTTT.

The rearrangement links TRBV10-3 to TRBJ1-4; perhaps TRBD1 as D (5 bases). From germline, CDR1 is ENHRY and CDR2 SYGVKD. The CDR3 is 15 residues long. Trimming removed 6 bases at V and 5 bases at J, with 16 bases between. The CDR3 sequence: CAISVGDSRNEKLFF. As DNA, the CDR3 is TGTGCCATCAGCGTAGGGGACTCAAGGAATGAAAAACTGTTTTTT.

The chain links TRBV5-4 to TRBJ1-5; D possibly corresponds to TRBD1 (6 bases). Trimming stripped 9 bases from V and 1 base from J, with 17 bases between. Germline V gives CDR1 SGHNT, CDR2 YYREEE (reference sequence). This CDR3 comprises 15 residues. The CDR3 bases are TGTGCCACCAGGACAGACCCGGACAGCAATCAGCCCCAGCATTTT. Residues: CATRTDPDSNQPQHF.

The CDR3 DNA sequence: TGTGCCAGCAGCAGGGGTCCTGGCACTGAAGCTTTCTTT. Protein sequence: CASSRGPGTEAFF. The genes are TRBV6-5 and TRBJ1-1; possibly TRBD1 for D (6 bases). The CDR3 length is 13 residues. V lost 6 bases and J lost 4, with 12 bases in between. In germline, CDR1 is MNHEY, CDR2 SVGAGI.

The chain couples TRBV9 to TRBJ1-5; D unresolved. Germline V gives CDR1 SGDLS, CDR2 YYNGEE. The CDR3 sequence is 15 residues long. The germline V and J ends were trimmed by 3 bases and 4 bases, with 14 bases remaining between them. The CDR3 bases are TGTGCCAGCAGCGGCGACGGGTTCCCGAATCAGCCCCAGCATTTT. The encoded protein is CASSGDGFPNQPQHF.

The V call is TRBV3-1 (or the pseudogene TRBV3-2), the J call TRBJ1-1; 7 nucleotides align to TRBD1. Germline V gene sequence: CDR1 LGHDT, CDR2 YNNKEL (reference sequence). V trimming: 5 bases; J trimming: 5 bases; junction bases outside the gene matches: 8. This CDR3 contains 14 residues. CDR3 DNA sequence: TGTGCCAGCAGCACCCCAGGGGGGAGGACTGAAGCTTTCTTT. Its translation: CASSTPGGRTEAFF.

The chain couples TRBV27 to TRBJ1-1; 7 bases map to TRBD1. Per germline, CDR1 MNHEY and CDR2 SMNVEV (reference sequence). This CDR3 has 16 amino acids. Germline trimming cut 7 bases from V and 0 bases from J; bases unmatched to any gene: 11. The CDR3 DNA reads TGTGCCAGCAACCCCCTCCAGACAGGGCTGAACACTGAAGCTTTCTTT. The encoded protein is CASNPLQTGLNTEAFF.

The chain couples TRBV20-1 to TRBJ2-1; D uncertain. This CDR3 contains 11 residues. CDR1 is DFQATT, CDR2 SNEGSKA, per germline (reference sequence). Trimming took off 6 bases at V and 6 bases at J, with 9 bases between the two ends. The CDR3 DNA is TGCAGTGCGGGCGCTCTCAATGAGCAGTTCTTC. Translated, it gives CSAGALNEQFF.

The chain couples TRBV3-1 (or the pseudogene TRBV3-2) to TRBJ1-4; TRBD1 matches at 7 bases. The length of the CDR3 is 14 residues. The germline gives CDR1 LGHDT, CDR2 YNNKEL (reference sequence). The ends lost 3 bases at V and 4 bases at J; junction bases unmatched: 2. The CDR3 loop is CASSQTGNNEKLFF. The CDR3 nucleotides are TGTGCCAGCAGCCAGACAGGGAATAATGAAAAACTGTTTTTT.

The chain couples TRBV27 to TRBJ2-3; 9 bases line up with TRBD2. CDR1 is MNHEY and CDR2 is SMNVEV in the germline V gene (reference sequence). The ends lost 4 bases at V and 4 bases at J; junction bases unmatched: 12. This CDR3 contains 17 residues. Here the CDR3 DNA reads TGTGCCAGCAGTTCCCCGAGGGGCGGGAGGGAGGCAGATACGCAGTATTTT. This translates into CASSSPRGGREADTQYF.

The rearrangement links TRBV3-1 (or the pseudogene TRBV3-2) to TRBJ2-5; 12 nucleotides align to TRBD1. CDR1 is LGHDT and CDR2 is YNNKEL in the germline V gene (reference sequence). The junction had 11 bases not matched to a gene; V was cut back by 7 bases and J by 5 bases. CDR3 length: 16 amino acids. For the CDR3, the DNA is TGTGCCAGCACTCCTTCCGGGACAGGGGGCTCGGAGACCCAGTACTTC. This encodes CASTPSGTGGSETQYF.

In nucleotides, the CDR3 is TGTGCCAGTAGCCCAGGACAGGGATCAACCTACGAGCAGTACTTC. This codes for CASSPGQGSTYEQYF. The chain couples TRBV19 to TRBJ2-7, with TRBD1 matching over 8 bases. V gave up 6 bases and J gave up 2 bases; unmatched junction bases: 9. The CDR3 runs 15 residues. Germline-derived CDR1 and CDR2 are LNHDA and SQIVND (reference sequence).

The genes are TRBV7-9 and TRBJ2-7, with D perhaps TRBD1 (7 bases). The CDR3 length is 15 residues. Trimming pared 1 base from V and 5 bases from J, leaving 15 bases between. Germline loops: CDR1 SEHNR, CDR2 FQNEAQ (reference sequence). In DNA, the CDR3 is TGTGCCAGCAGCTTAGTTCCAGGGGGGACCCACGAGCAGTACTTC. This sequence encodes CASSLVPGGTHEQYF.

The chain combines TRBV28 with TRBJ1-5, with 7 bases identical to TRBD1. The J segment lost 6 bases and the V segment lost 6 bases, leaving 5 bases of the junction unmatched. The V gene's germline CDR1 is MDHEN and CDR2 SYDVKM. This CDR3 has 13 amino acids. The CDR3 nucleotides read TGTGCCAGCAGATTGACAGGGAGTCAGCCCCAGCATTTT. Protein product: CASRLTGSQPQHF.

V gene TRBV12-3 or TRBV12-4 combines with J gene TRBJ2-1; D ambiguous. Trimming left V 7 bases short and J 4 bases short, with 8 bases between. CDR3 length: 12 amino acids. CDR3 bases: TGTGCCAGCATGATCAGTTACAATGAGCAGTTCTTC. Translation: CASMISYNEQFF.

The CDR3 loop reads CASSPMTGRGEAFF. In DNA, the CDR3 is TGTGCCAGCAGCCCAATGACAGGGCGGGGAGAAGCTTTCTTT. The chain carries TRBV7-2 and TRBJ1-1; TRBD1 matches at 7 bases. The junction had 11 bases not matched to a gene; V was cut back by 5 bases and J by 8 bases. CDR3 length equals 14 residues. The germline V gene has CDR1 SGHTA and CDR2 FQGNSA.

The genes are TRBV6-1 and TRBJ1-1, with a tentative D call TRBD1 (6 bases). CDR1 is MNHNS, CDR2 SASEGT, per germline. The V end was cut by 2 bases, the J end by 3 bases, with 16 bases between. The CDR3 runs 16 residues. This CDR3 reads CASSEPGGALDTEAFF. For the CDR3, the DNA is TGTGCCAGCAGTGAACCTGGGGGGGCTTTGGACACTGAAGCTTTCTTT.

The chain recombines TRBV7-9 with TRBJ1-2; possible D gene TRBD1, 6 bases. The CDR3 is 16 residues long. V was cut by 5 bases and J by 5 bases, with 21 bases left in between. CDR1 and CDR2 (germline): SEHNR, FQNEAQ (reference sequence). CDR3 coding DNA: TGTGCCAGCAGCCAAGACCTTACCGACAGGTCATATGGCTACACCTTC. Residues: CASSQDLTDRSYGYTF. The full variable domain, completed using reference TRBV7-9 and TRBJ1-2, is DTGVSQNPRHKITKRGQNVTFRCDPISEHNRLYWYRQTLGQGPEFLTYFQNEAQLEKSRLLSDRFSAERPKGSFSTLEIQRTEQGDSAMYLCASSQDLTDRSYGYTFGSGTRLTVV.

The chain recombines TRBV10-2 with TRBJ2-1; no clear D. This CDR3 spans 11 amino acids. Germline assignment: CDR1 WSHSY and CDR2 SAAADI. V was trimmed by 8 bases and J by 3 bases, leaving 5 bases between them. The CDR3 reads CASRVYNEQFF. CDR3 DNA sequence: TGCGCCAGCCGAGTCTACAATGAGCAGTTCTTC.